The 29 T cell receptor beta chains presented below share a single source sample, sequenced in a study of T-cell reconstitution after alpha-beta-depleted transplantation in children. Unique molecular identifiers featured in how the TCRbeta library was prepared. TCRdb re-called the PCR reads with MiXCR, one entry per CDR3 protein. The repertoire holds 380,000 or so distinct CDR3 sequences, with approximately 12% as singletons. Specimen: PBMCs, collected from the stem cell graft. These receptors all come from a human donor who donated a stem cell graft to a child with Fanconi anemia.

The chain combines TRBV6-2 or TRBV6-3 with TRBJ2-2; D unclear. Germline CDR1 reads MNHEY; CDR2 reads SVGEGT. V was trimmed by 6 bases and J by 5 bases, leaving 10 bases between them. The CDR3 is 13 amino acids. The chain's CDR3 is CASRPTETGELFF. The CDR3 nucleotides read TGTGCCAGCAGACCAACCGAGACCGGGGAGCTGTTTTTT.

Note on this clonotype: A read error is possible here, since a much larger clone lies one base away. The chain combines TRBV6-2 or TRBV6-3 with TRBJ1-1; D ambiguous. Germline CDR1 and CDR2: MNHEY and SVGEGT. Trimming removed 2 bases at V and 6 bases at J, with 25 bases between. This CDR3 contains 18 residues. The CDR3 region is CASSYPINRKLLDAEAFF. The DNA for the CDR3 is TGTGCCAGCAGTTACCCGATAAACCGTAAGCTTCTGGACGCTGAAGCTTTCTTT.

J is TRBJ2-2 and V is TRBV12-3 or TRBV12-4; D not resolved. The V and J ends lost 2 bases and 2 bases respectively, with 12 bases between them. The CDR3 has 16 residues. Here the CDR3 DNA reads TGTGCCAGCAGTTTAATGGCAGGTGGAAACACCGGGGAGCTGTTTTTT. This encodes CASSLMAGGNTGELFF.

The gene calls are TRBV12-3 or TRBV12-4 and TRBJ2-7, with 9 nucleotides matching TRBD2. V lost 5 bases to trimming and J lost 7 bases; unmatched junction nucleotides: 12. CDR3 length equals 15 residues. CDR3 protein: CASSGGVAGEKEQYF. As DNA, the CDR3 is TGTGCCAGCAGTGGTGGGGTAGCGGGGGAAAAGGAGCAGTACTTC.

V and J are TRBV30 and TRBJ1-1, with unresolved D. The CDR3 contains 15 residues. Trimming pared 1 base from V and 3 bases from J, leaving 15 bases between. Germline CDR1 is GTSNPN and CDR2 is SVGIG (reference sequence). The CDR3 bases are TGTGCCTGGAGTGCAGATATCCTAAGGGACACTGAAGCTTTCTTT. Residues: CAWSADILRDTEAFF.

This clonotype has only a few counts. The rearrangement joins TRBV11-2 to TRBJ2-1; perhaps TRBD1 as D (5 bases). The CDR3 contains 14 residues. V was shortened by 3 bases and J by 8 bases, with 14 bases between the two germline ends. Germline CDR1 is SGHAT and CDR2 is FQNNGV. The CDR3 protein is CASSFLTVMDEQFF. CDR3 sequence (DNA): TGTGCCAGCAGCTTCCTGACAGTAATGGATGAGCAGTTCTTC.

This clonotype was detected ten times or more. J is TRBJ2-7 and V is TRBV29-1; 12 bases agree with TRBD1. CDR3 size: 14 residues. J lost 6 bases, V lost 7 bases, and 10 bases had no gene match. CDR1 and CDR2 (germline): SQVTM, ANQGSEA. The DNA of the CDR3 is TGCAGCGCTGGCCTGGGACAGGGGGCTGGCGAGCAGTACTTC. Protein: CSAGLGQGAGEQYF.

This rearrangement joins TRBV12-3 or TRBV12-4 to TRBJ1-5; no clear D. The CDR3 totals 11 residues. V was shortened by 8 bases and J by 4 bases, with 6 bases between the two germline ends. The CDR3 loop reads CASALNQPQHF. In DNA form, the CDR3 reads TGTGCCAGCGCGCTAAATCAGCCCCAGCATTTT.

This clonotype came up a few times. V usage is TRBV6-1 and J usage is TRBJ1-5; perhaps TRBD1 as D (6 bases). Germline V gene lookup returns CDR1 MNHNS and CDR2 SASEGT. The CDR3 has 14 amino acids. V was cut by 6 bases and J by 0 bases, with 9 bases left in between. In DNA form, the CDR3 reads TGTGCCAGCAGCCGGGGACATAGCAATCAGCCCCAGCATTTT. It is translated as CASSRGHSNQPQHF.

The table lists this clonotype with a few counts. The chain has TRBV10-3 and TRBJ2-7; 7 nucleotides align to TRBD1. Per the germline V gene, CDR1 is ENHRY and CDR2 is SYGVKD. V was pared by 9 bases and J by 5 bases, with 7 bases of the junction left unmatched. CDR3 size: 12 residues. The CDR3: CAIRQGNHEQYF. CDR3 bases: TGTGCCATTAGACAGGGAAACCACGAGCAGTACTTC.

The chain couples TRBV12-3 or TRBV12-4 to TRBJ2-2, with D possibly TRBD1 on 5 matching bases. Trimming stripped 8 bases from V and 1 base from J, with 23 bases between. The length of the CDR3 is 18 residues. Written as DNA, the CDR3 is TGTGCCAGCTGTGACCCAGTGGCGCGTCAGGGGAACACCGGGGAGCTGTTTTTT. The encoded protein is CASCDPVARQGNTGELFF.

The chain recombines TRBV30 with TRBJ1-5; D is ambiguous. Germline CDR1 GTSNPN, CDR2 SVGIG (reference sequence). V gave up 1 base and J gave up 6 bases, with 10 bases separating them. The CDR3 sequence is 13 residues long. This CDR3 reads CAWSAGIGQPQHF. The CDR3 region has the DNA TGTGCCTGGAGTGCAGGAATTGGTCAGCCCCAGCATTTT. Full variable domain (rest looked up from reference TRBV30 and TRBJ1-5): SQTIHQWPATLVQPVGSPLSLECTVEGTSNPNLYWYRQAAGRGLQLLFYSVGIGQISSEVPQNLSASRPQDRQFILSSKKLLLSDSGFYLCAWSAGIGQPQHFGDGTRLSIL.

The chain links TRBV5-1 to TRBJ2-1; tentatively, D is TRBD1 (5 bases). The CDR3 length is 15 residues. Germline assignment: CDR1 SGHRS and CDR2 YFSETQ. Trimming stripped 4 bases from V and 2 bases from J, with 13 bases between. The DNA for the CDR3 is TGCGCCAGCAGCCGTACCGGACAACCCTACAATGAGCAGTTCTTC. Its protein is CASSRTGQPYNEQFF.

In this sample, this clonotype turned up many times. The chain links TRBV12-3 or TRBV12-4 to TRBJ2-1, with D perhaps matching TRBD2 (5 bases). Trimming shortened V by 6 bases and J by 8 bases, and 17 bases separated the two germline ends. The CDR3 loop spans 14 amino acids. The CDR3 here is CASRPVEGWHEQFF. In DNA form, the CDR3 reads TGTGCCAGCAGGCCGGTCGAGGGTTGGCATGAGCAGTTCTTC.

This clonotype was found many times. The gene calls are TRBV6-1 and TRBJ2-3; TRBD2 is a possible D gene (5 bases). The CDR3 loop spans 15 amino acids. Looked up from germline, CDR1 is MNHNS and CDR2 is SASEGT. Trimming pared 5 bases from V and 4 bases from J, leaving 16 bases between. CDR3: CASSPQLWRADTQYF. The CDR3, as DNA: TGTGCCAGCAGTCCCCAGCTATGGCGGGCAGATACGCAGTATTTT.

As to this clonotype: Since no conserved phenylalanine or tryptophan closes the CDR3, a read error is the likely cause. The rearrangement uses TRBV5-1 and TRBJ1-4; D is unresolved. CDR3 size: 12 residues. Germline assignment: CDR1 SGHRS and CDR2 YFSETQ. The germline V and J ends were trimmed by 4 bases and 5 bases, with 6 bases remaining between them. DNA of the CDR3: TGCGCCAGCAGCCTGGAAAATGAAAAACTGTTTTGT. Translation gives CASSLENEKLFC.

V and J are TRBV4-2 and TRBJ1-5; possible D gene TRBD1, 6 bases. The CDR3 extends over 19 amino acids. Trimming removed 0 bases at V and 0 bases at J, with 18 bases between. Germline CDR1 and CDR2: LGHNA and YNFKEQ. In DNA form, the CDR3 reads TGTGCCAGCAGCCAAGATCCTTATAGGGGGTCCTATAGCAATCAGCCCCAGCATTTT. Translating gives CASSQDPYRGSYSNQPQHF.

There are many counts of this clonotype. The CDR3 DNA is TGTGCCAGCAATCGTGCTCCGACTTCTTACAATGAGCAGTTCTTC. It encodes CASNRAPTSYNEQFF. The chain links TRBV6-2 or TRBV6-3 to TRBJ2-1, with D uncertain. This CDR3 region has 15 residues. Germline CDR1 and CDR2: MNHEY and SVGEGT. V gave up 7 bases and J gave up 4 bases, with 17 bases separating them.

This chain connects TRBV6-5 to TRBJ1-1; perhaps TRBD1 as D (5 bases). CDR3 length equals 13 residues. V dropped 0 bases and J dropped 5 bases, with 7 bases sitting between them. Germline lookup yields CDR1 MNHEY and CDR2 SVGAGI. The CDR3 DNA sequence: TGTGCCAGCAGTTACTCCAGGGTTACTGAAGCTTTCTTT. As protein: CASSYSRVTEAFF.

This clonotype occurred many times. The rearrangement uses TRBV11-2 and TRBJ2-3, with 10 bases lining up with TRBD1. The CDR3 has 16 residues. Looked up from germline, CDR1 is SGHAT and CDR2 is FQNNGV. The junction had 10 bases not matched to a gene; V was cut back by 5 bases and J by 5 bases. The CDR3 DNA follows: TGTGCCAGCAGCCTCTTTCCCGGGACAGGGGAAGATACGCAGTATTTT. Translated: CASSLFPGTGEDTQYF.

The chain recombines TRBV3-1 with TRBJ2-5; TRBD2 matches at 9 bases. The germline V gene has CDR1 LGHDT and CDR2 YNNKEL (reference sequence). J was trimmed by 4 bases and V by 6 bases; bases with no gene match: 6. The CDR3 is made up of 14 amino acids. CDR3 nucleotide sequence: TGTGCCAGCAGTCGCGGGGGGGCACGAGAGACCCAGTACTTC. Its translation: CASSRGGARETQYF.

This clonotype was observed a few times. This chain connects TRBV18 to TRBJ1-4; D is undetermined. CDR1 KGHSH and CDR2 LQKENI come from the germline V gene. The CDR3 covers 14 residues. The V and J ends lost 2 bases and 3 bases respectively, with 7 bases between them. CDR3: CASSPGGSNEKLFF. CDR3 sequence (DNA): TGTGCCAGCTCACCAGGAGGGTCTAATGAAAAACTGTTTTTT. Looking up the rest from reference TRBV18 and TRBJ1-4 gives the full variable domain: NAGVMQNPRHLVRRRGQEARLRCSPMKGHSHVYWYRQLPEEGLKFMVYLQKENIIDESGMPKERFSAEFPKEGPSILRIQQVVRGDSAAYFCASSPGGSNEKLFFGSGTQLSVL.

This chain joins TRBV20-1 and TRBJ1-4, with D perhaps TRBD1 (6 bases). The CDR3 extends over 14 amino acids. The V end was cut by 0 bases, the J end by 11 bases, with 16 bases between. The germline gives CDR1 DFQATT, CDR2 SNEGSKA (reference sequence). CDR3 loop: CSARDEQGLGKLFF. In DNA form, the CDR3 reads TGCAGTGCTAGAGATGAGCAGGGGTTAGGGAAACTGTTTTTT.

V usage is TRBV15 and J usage is TRBJ1-1; tentative D call: TRBD1 (6 bases). V was trimmed by 0 bases and J by 3 bases, leaving 14 bases between them. This CDR3 is built from 16 residues. CDR1 is LNHNV and CDR2 is YYDKDF in the germline V gene (reference sequence). Here the CDR3 reads CATSRDRGFGDTEAFF. In nucleotides, the CDR3 is TGTGCCACCAGCAGAGATAGGGGGTTTGGGGACACTGAAGCTTTCTTT.

This clonotype has more than one count but fewer than ten. The CDR3 DNA reads TGTGCCAGCAAACCGGGACTAGAAGACAATGAGCAGTTCTTC. Translating it yields CASKPGLEDNEQFF. The J gene is TRBJ2-1, the V gene TRBV12-3 or TRBV12-4; 8 bases match TRBD2. V shed 7 bases and J 5 bases; nucleotides not matched to a gene: 7. The CDR3 contains 14 residues.

The rearrangement uses TRBV20-1 and TRBJ2-3; D possibly corresponds to TRBD1 (6 bases). This CDR3 spans 14 amino acids. CDR1 and CDR2 from the germline V gene are DFQATT and SNEGSKA (reference sequence). The CDR3 loop reads CSTKGVLTSDTQYF. In nucleotides, the CDR3 is TGCAGCACCAAGGGGGTGTTAACTTCAGATACGCAGTATTTT.

This clonotype was recorded a few times. The gene calls are TRBV20-1 and TRBJ1-1, with 10 bases identical to TRBD1. The CDR3 sequence is 14 residues long. The germline V gene has CDR1 DFQATT and CDR2 SNEGSKA (reference sequence). Here the CDR3 DNA reads TGCGAAATGCTAAAGGGACAGGGGCTGACTGAAGCTTTCTTT. It translates to CEMLKGQGLTEAFF.

The chain is built from TRBV28 and TRBJ1-2; D may be TRBD1 (6 bases). V lost 5 bases and J 4 bases, leaving 23 bases between the germline ends. The CDR3 runs to 17 residues. Germline V gene lookup returns CDR1 MDHEN and CDR2 SYDVKM. The CDR3: CASSGGATTARVYGYTF. Written as DNA, the CDR3 is TGTGCCAGCAGTGGGGGGGCGACAACAGCTAGGGTCTATGGCTACACCTTC.

The chain is built from TRBV29-1 and TRBJ2-1, with D tentatively TRBD2 (5 bases). The CDR3 extends over 14 amino acids. Trimming left V 4 bases short and J 0 bases short, with 10 bases between. The germline CDR1 and CDR2 sequences are SQVTM and ANQGSEA. CDR3 DNA sequence: TGCAGCGTTGCGGGAAAGAACTCCTACAATGAGCAGTTCTTC. Protein: CSVAGKNSYNEQFF.